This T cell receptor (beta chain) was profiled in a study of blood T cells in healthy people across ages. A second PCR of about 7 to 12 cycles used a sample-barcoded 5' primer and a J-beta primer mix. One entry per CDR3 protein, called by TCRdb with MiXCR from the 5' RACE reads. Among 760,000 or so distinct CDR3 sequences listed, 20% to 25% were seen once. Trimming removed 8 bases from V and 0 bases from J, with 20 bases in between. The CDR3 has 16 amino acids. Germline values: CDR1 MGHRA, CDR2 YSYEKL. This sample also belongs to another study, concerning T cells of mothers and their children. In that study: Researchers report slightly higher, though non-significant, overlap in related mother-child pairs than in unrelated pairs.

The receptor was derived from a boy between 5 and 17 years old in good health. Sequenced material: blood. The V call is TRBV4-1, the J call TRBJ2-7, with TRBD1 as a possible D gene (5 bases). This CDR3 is CASSQLPQGVSYEQYF. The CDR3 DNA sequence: TGCGCCAGCTCTCAACTTCCGCAGGGTGTCTCCTACGAGCAGTACTTC.